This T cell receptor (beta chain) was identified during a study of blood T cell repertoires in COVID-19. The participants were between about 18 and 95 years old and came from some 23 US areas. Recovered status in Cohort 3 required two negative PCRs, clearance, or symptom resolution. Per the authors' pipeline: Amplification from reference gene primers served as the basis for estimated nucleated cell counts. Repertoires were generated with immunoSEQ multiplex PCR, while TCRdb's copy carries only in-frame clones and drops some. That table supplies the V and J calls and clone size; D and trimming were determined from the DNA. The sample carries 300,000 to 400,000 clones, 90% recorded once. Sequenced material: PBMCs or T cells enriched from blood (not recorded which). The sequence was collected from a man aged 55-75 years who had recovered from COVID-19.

This CDR3 reads CASSVQNDYNEQFF. The DNA for the CDR3 is TGCGCCAGCAGCGTACAGAATGACTACAATGAGCAGTTCTTC. The V gene is TRBV5-1, the J gene TRBJ2-1, with D unclear. The V end lost 4 bases, the J end lost 3 bases, and 11 bases lay between the germline ends. Germline V lookup: CDR1 SGHRS, CDR2 YFSETQ. The CDR3 loop spans 14 amino acids.